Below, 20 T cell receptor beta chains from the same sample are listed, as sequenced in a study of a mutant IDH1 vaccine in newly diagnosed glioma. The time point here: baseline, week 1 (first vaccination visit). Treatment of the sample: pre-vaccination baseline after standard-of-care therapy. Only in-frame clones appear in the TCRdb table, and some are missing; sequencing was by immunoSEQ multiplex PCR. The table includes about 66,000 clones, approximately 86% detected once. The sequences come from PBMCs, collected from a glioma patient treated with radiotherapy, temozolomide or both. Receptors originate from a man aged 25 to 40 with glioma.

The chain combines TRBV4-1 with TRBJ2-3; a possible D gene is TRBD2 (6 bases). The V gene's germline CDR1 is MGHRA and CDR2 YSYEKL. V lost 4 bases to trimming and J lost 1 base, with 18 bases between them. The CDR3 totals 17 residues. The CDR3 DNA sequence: TGCGCCAGCAGCCTAATAAAGGGACTCGCTGGCACAGATACGCAGTATTTT. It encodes CASSLIKGLAGTDTQYF.

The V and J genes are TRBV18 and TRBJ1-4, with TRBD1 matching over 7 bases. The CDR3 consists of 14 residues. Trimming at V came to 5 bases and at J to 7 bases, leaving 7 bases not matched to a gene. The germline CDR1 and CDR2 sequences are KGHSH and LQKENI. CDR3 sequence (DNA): TGTGCCAGCTCAACAAACAGGGGTGGTGAAAAACTGTTTTTT. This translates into CASSTNRGGEKLFF.

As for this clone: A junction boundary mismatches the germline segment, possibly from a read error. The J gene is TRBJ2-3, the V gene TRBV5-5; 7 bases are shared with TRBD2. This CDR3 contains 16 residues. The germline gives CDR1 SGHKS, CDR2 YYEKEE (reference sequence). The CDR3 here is CASNLLGTISTDTQYF. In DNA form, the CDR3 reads TGTGCCAGCAACTTGTTAGGGACTATCAGCACAGATACGCAGTATTTT.

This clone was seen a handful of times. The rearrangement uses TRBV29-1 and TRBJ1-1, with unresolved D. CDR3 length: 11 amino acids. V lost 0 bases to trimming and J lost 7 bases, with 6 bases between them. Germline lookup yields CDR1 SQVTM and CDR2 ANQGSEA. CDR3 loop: CSVEETFEAFF. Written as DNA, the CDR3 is TGCAGCGTTGAAGAAACGTTTGAAGCTTTCTTT.

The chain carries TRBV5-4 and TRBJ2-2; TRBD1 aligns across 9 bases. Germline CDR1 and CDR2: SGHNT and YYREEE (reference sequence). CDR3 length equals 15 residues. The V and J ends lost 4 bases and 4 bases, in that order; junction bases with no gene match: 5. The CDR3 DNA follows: TGTGCCAGCAGCCCCACAGGGGGCAGCACCGGGGAGCTGTTTTTT. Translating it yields CASSPTGGSTGELFF.

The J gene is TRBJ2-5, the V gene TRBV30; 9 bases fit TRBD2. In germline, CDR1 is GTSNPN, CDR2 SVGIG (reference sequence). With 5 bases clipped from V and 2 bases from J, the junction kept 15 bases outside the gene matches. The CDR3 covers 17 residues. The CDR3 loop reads CAWSGGAGGILQETQYF. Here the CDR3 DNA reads TGTGCCTGGTCCGGGGGAGCGGGGGGAATTCTACAAGAGACCCAGTACTTC.

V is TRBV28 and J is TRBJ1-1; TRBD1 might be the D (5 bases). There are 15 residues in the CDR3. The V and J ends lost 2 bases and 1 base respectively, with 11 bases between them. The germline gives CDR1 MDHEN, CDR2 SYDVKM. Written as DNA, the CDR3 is TGTGCCAGCAGTTTAAGGGCAGGGCGGAACACTGAAGCTTTCTTT. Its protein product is CASSLRAGRNTEAFF.

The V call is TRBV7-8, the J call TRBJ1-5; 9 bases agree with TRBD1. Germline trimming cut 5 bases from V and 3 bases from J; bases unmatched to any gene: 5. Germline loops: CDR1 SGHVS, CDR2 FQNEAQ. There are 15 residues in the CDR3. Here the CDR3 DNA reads TGTGCCAGCAGCCTAGGGGACAGGGTCAATCAGCCCCAGCATTTT. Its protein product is CASSLGDRVNQPQHF.

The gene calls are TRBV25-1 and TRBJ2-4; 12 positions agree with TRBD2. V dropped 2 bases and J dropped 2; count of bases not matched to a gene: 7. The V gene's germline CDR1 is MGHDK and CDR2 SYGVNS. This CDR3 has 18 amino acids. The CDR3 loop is CASSEATSGGPTKNIQYF. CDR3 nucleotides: TGTGCCAGCAGTGAAGCAACTAGCGGGGGGCCTACCAAAAACATTCAGTACTTC. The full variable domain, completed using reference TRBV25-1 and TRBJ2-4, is EADIYQTPRYLVIGTGKKITLECSQTMGHDKMYWYQQDPGMELHLIHYSYGVNSTEKGDLSSESTVSRIRTEHFPLTLESARPSHTSQYLCASSEATSGGPTKNIQYFGAGTRLSVL.

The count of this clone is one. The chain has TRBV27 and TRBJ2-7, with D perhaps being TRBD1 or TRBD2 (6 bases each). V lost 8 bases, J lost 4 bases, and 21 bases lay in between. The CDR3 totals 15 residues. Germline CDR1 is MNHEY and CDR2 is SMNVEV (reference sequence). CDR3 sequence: CASSQGPGASYEQYF. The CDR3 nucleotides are TGTGCCAGCTCCCAGGGGCCGGGGGCTTCATACGAGCAGTACTTC.

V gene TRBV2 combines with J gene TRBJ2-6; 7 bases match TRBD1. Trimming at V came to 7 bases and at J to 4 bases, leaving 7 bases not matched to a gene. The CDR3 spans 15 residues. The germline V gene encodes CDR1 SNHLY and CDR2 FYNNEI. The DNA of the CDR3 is TGTGCCAGCACTCTACAGGGGTCCGGGGCCAACGTCCTGACTTTC. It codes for CASTLQGSGANVLTF.

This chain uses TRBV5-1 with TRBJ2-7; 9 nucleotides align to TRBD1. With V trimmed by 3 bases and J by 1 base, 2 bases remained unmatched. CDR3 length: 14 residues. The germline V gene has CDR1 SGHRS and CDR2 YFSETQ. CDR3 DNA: TGCGCCAGCAGCTATGGGACAGGGTCCTACGAGCAGTACTTC. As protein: CASSYGTGSYEQYF. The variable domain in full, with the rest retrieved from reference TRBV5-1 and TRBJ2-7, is KAGVTQTPRYLIKTRGQQVTLSCSPISGHRSVSWYQQTPGQGLQFLFEYFSETQRNKGNFPGRFSGRQFSNSRSEMNVSTLELGDSALYLCASSYGTGSYEQYFGPGTRLTVT.

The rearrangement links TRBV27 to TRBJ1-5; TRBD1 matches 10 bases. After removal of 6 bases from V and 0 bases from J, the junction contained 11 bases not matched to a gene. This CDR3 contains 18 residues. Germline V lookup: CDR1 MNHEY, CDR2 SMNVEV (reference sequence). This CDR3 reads CASSRRAGTGVSNQPQHF. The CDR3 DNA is TGTGCCAGCAGCAGAAGAGCCGGGACAGGGGTTAGCAATCAGCCCCAGCATTTT.

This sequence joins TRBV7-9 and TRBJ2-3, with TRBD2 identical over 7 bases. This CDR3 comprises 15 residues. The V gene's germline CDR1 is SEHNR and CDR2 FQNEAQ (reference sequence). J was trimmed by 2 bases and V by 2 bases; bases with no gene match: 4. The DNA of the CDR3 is TGTGCCAGCAGCTTATCGGGGGGACCCACAGATACGCAGTATTTT. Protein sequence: CASSLSGGPTDTQYF.

Here the CDR3 DNA reads TGTGCCAGCACTGGGGGAAATCAGCCCCAGCATTTT. Residues: CASTGGNQPQHF. The gene calls are TRBV6-1 and TRBJ1-5, with D perhaps matching TRBD1 (5 bases). The V gene's germline CDR1 is MNHNS and CDR2 SASEGT. The CDR3 length is 12 residues. Trimming cost V 7 bases and J 4 bases, with 8 bases left between them.

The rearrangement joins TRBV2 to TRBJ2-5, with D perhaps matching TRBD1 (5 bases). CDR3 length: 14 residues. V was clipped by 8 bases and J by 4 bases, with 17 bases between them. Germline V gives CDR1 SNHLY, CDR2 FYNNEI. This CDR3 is CASPKAPRGETQYF. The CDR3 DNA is TGTGCCAGCCCCAAGGCTCCTAGGGGAGAGACCCAGTACTTC.

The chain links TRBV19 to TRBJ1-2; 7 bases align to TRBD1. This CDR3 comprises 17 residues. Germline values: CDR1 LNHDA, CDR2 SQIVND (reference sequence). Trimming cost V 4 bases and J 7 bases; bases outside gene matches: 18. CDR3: CASSRPGQPVPRGGYTF. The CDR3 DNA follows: TGTGCCAGTAGTAGGCCGGGACAGCCTGTACCCCGAGGTGGCTACACCTTC.

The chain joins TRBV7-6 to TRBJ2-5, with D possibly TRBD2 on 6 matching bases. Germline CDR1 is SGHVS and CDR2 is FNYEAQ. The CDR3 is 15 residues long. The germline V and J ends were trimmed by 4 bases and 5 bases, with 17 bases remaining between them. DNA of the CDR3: TGTGCCAGCAGCTACCAACAACTAGCTATGGAGACCCAGTACTTC. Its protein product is CASSYQQLAMETQYF.

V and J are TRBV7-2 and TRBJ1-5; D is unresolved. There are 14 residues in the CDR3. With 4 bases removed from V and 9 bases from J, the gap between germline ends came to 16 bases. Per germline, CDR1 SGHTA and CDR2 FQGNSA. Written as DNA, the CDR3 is TGTGCCAGCAGCTCTCTCCAGACCCTCGGGCCCCAGCATTTT. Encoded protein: CASSSLQTLGPQHF.

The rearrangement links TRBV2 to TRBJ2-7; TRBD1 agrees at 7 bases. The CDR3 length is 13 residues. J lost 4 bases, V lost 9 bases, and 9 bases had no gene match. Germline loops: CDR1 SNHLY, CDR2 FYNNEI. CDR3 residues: CASNPGQIYEQYF. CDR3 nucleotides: TGTGCCAGTAACCCGGGACAGATTTACGAGCAGTACTTC.